This T cell receptor (beta chain) appears in the sequencing data of a study of CD8+CD57+ T cells in acquired aplastic anemia. Study context: Recorded DNA amounts for sorted CD4+ and CD8+ cells had an average of approximately 2.9 ug. Study results and caveats: Patients had fewer than 35 CD8+ CDR3 sequences in common with controls (the shared set). The CD8+ Simpson's diversity of patients and controls was not significantly different.

The CDR3 contains 13 residues. V was shortened by 6 bases and J by 6 bases, with 13 bases between the two germline ends. CDR1 is KGHSH, CDR2 LQKENI, per germline. This clonotype was detected a few times. Its antigen remains unknown. TCR beta VDJ and CDR3 profiling used genomic DNA as template. TCRdb re-derived calls from the reads in MiXCR, one entry per CDR3 protein. Here the sample spans about 270,000 distinct CDR3 sequences, around 60% being singletons. The TCR was taken from a human donor with severe aplastic anemia or a healthy control (not recorded which). The chain uses TRBV18 and TRBJ2-3; tentative D call: TRBD2 (6 bases). What was sequenced was sorted CD4+, CD8+, or CD8+CD57+ T cells (not recorded which) from PBMCs. The CDR3 nucleotides read TGTGCCAGCTCCCCCGGGACTTCGGATACGCAGTATTTT. Amino acids: CASSPGTSDTQYF. Supplemented by reference TRBV18 and TRBJ2-3, the full variable domain reads NAGVMQNPRHLVRRRGQEARLRCSPMKGHSHVYWYRQLPEEGLKFMVYLQKENIIDESGMPKERFSAEFPKEGPSILRIQQVVRGDSAAYFCASSPGTSDTQYFGPGTRLTVL.